This note documents a single T cell receptor (beta chain) sequence. The antigen remains undetermined. This sample was included in a study of graft-versus-host responses after intestinal transplantation. Study at large: Recipients uniformly received anti-thymocyte globulin induction, followed by tacrolimus and steroids for approximately 3 years. General study results and limits: Ileal or blood samples showed some GvH clones first, and such clones were also found in recipient marrow. Circulating GvH clones peaking coincided with falling HvG clones soon after transplant.

Germline V gene data show CDR1 as SGHDT and CDR2 as YYEEEE. CDR3 length: 14 residues. V shed 2 bases, J shed 8 bases, and the junction held 8 bases outside the gene matches. The assay was immunoSEQ multiplex PCR, and TCRdb's table has in-frame clones only and misses some. The top ten hold 0.15% to 0.2% of the sample, which has some 110,000 clones, about nine tenths seen once. The rearrangement joins TRBV5-6 to TRBJ1-2; 8 nucleotides agree with TRBD1. This TCR was sampled from a human donor who received an intestinal transplant. The input for sequencing was unstimulated CD4+ T cells sorted from spleen or lymph node cells, taken before intestinal transplant. CDR3 region: CASSFTDREGGYTF. The CDR3 DNA reads as TGTGCCAGCAGCTTCACGGACAGGGAGGGAGGCTACACCTTC.